These 28 T cell receptor beta chains share one sample of origin, sequenced in a study of blood T cell repertoires in COVID-19. The assay was immunoSEQ multiplex PCR, and TCRdb's table has in-frame clones only and misses some. The sample lists 190,000 or so clones, approximately 87% occurring once. Sequenced material: peripheral blood. Receptors were obtained from a man in his forties or fifties with active or convalescent COVID-19.

This chain joins TRBV7-9 and TRBJ1-2, with a tentative D call TRBD1 (5 bases). CDR3 size: 12 residues. The V gene's germline CDR1 is SEHNR and CDR2 FQNEAQ (reference sequence). V dropped 5 bases and J dropped 8 bases, with 12 bases sitting between them. This chain's CDR3 is CASSPGVGGYTF. As DNA, the CDR3 is TGTGCCAGCAGCCCGGGGGTGGGCGGCTACACCTTC.

The genes are TRBV3-1 (or the pseudogene TRBV3-2) and TRBJ1-6; D is uncertain. V lost 0 bases, J lost 0 bases, and 15 bases lay in between. The V gene's germline CDR1 is LGHDT and CDR2 YNNKEL (reference sequence). The CDR3 has 19 residues. CDR3 region: CASSQDLVRSSSYNSPLHF. DNA for the CDR3: TGTGCCAGCAGCCAAGACCTGGTCAGGTCGAGCTCCTATAATTCACCCCTCCACTTT.

The chain has TRBV5-5 and TRBJ1-6; D not certain. This CDR3 region has 15 residues. Looked up from germline, CDR1 is SGHKS and CDR2 is YYEKEE (reference sequence). V was trimmed by 4 bases and J by 5 bases, leaving 13 bases between them. CDR3 sequence (DNA): TGTGCCAGCAGCACGAGGGCAGAGGATAATTCACCCCTCCACTTT. Translated, it gives CASSTRAEDNSPLHF.

V and J are TRBV6-5 and TRBJ2-2; TRBD2 aligns across 11 bases. This CDR3 is 14 amino acids long. Germline CDR1 and CDR2: MNHEY and SVGAGI. Trimming at V came to 8 bases and at J to 6 bases, leaving 5 bases not matched to a gene. In DNA form, the CDR3 reads TGTGCCAGCGGTAGCGGGGGGGGTTCCGGGGAGCTGTTTTTT. This translates into CASGSGGGSGELFF.

This clone was seen just once. This chain links TRBV5-8 with TRBJ2-7; TRBD1 matches at 9 bases. The CDR3 consists of 13 residues. The germline V gene has CDR1 SGHTS and CDR2 YDEGEE. The junction had 3 bases not matched to a gene; V was cut back by 2 bases and J by 6 bases. CDR3 in amino acids: CASSFGQGSEQYF. CDR3 DNA: TGTGCCAGCAGCTTTGGACAGGGGTCCGAGCAGTACTTC.

The chain recombines TRBV11-2 with TRBJ1-2, with D unresolved. Trimming took 1 base from V and 5 from J, leaving 14 bases between them. The germline V gene has CDR1 SGHAT and CDR2 FQNNGV. CDR3 size: 15 residues. The CDR3, as DNA: TGTGCCAGCAGCTTAGGGCGGTCTAAAAAGTATGGCTACACCTTC. Translating it yields CASSLGRSKKYGYTF.

This chain connects TRBV7-6 to TRBJ1-4; 9 bases are shared with TRBD1. V shed 3 bases, J shed 5 bases, and the junction held 7 bases outside the gene matches. CDR1 SGHVS and CDR2 FNYEAQ come from the germline V gene. CDR3 length: 16 amino acids. The CDR3 loop is CASSFTQGAANEKLFF. CDR3 bases: TGTGCCAGCAGCTTCACACAGGGGGCAGCGAATGAAAAACTGTTTTTT.

J is TRBJ1-3 and V is TRBV7-9, with D maybe TRBD1 (6 bases). V lost 6 bases, J lost 6 bases, and 15 bases lay in between. CDR3 length: 14 residues. CDR1 is SEHNR and CDR2 is FQNEAQ in the germline V gene (reference sequence). The DNA for the CDR3 is TGTGCCAGCAGACCCCGGGACACCCTAAACACCATATATTTT. Protein: CASRPRDTLNTIYF.

The chain couples TRBV9 to TRBJ2-1, with 8 bases fitting TRBD2. V gave up 0 bases and J gave up 5 bases; unmatched junction bases: 7. Germline CDR1 reads SGDLS; CDR2 reads YYNGEE. The CDR3 spans 16 residues. This CDR3 is CASSVDPGGAHNEQFF. The CDR3 DNA is TGTGCCAGCAGCGTAGACCCCGGGGGGGCTCACAATGAGCAGTTCTTC.

This rearrangement joins TRBV7-8 to TRBJ1-5; possible D gene TRBD1, 5 bases. The CDR3 length is 14 residues. Germline CDR1 is SGHVS and CDR2 is FQNEAQ. Trimming removed 5 bases from V and 2 bases from J, with 10 bases in between. The chain's CDR3 is CASSGGVGNQPQHF. The CDR3 bases are TGTGCCAGCAGCGGGGGGGTAGGCAATCAGCCCCAGCATTTT.

The V and J genes are TRBV19 and TRBJ1-5; a weak D match, TRBD1 (5 bases). Looked up from germline, CDR1 is LNHDA and CDR2 is SQIVND (reference sequence). This CDR3 has 14 amino acids. V lost 7 bases and J 4 bases, leaving 14 bases between the germline ends. CDR3 residues: CASIGGTDNQPQHF. The DNA of the CDR3 is TGTGCCAGTATCGGGGGGACGGATAATCAGCCCCAGCATTTT.

This rearrangement joins TRBV18 to TRBJ2-7, with 7 nucleotides matching TRBD1. The germline gives CDR1 KGHSH, CDR2 LQKENI. The CDR3 extends over 14 amino acids. V lost 5 bases to trimming and J lost 0 bases; unmatched junction nucleotides: 4. The CDR3 region has the DNA TGTGCCAGCTCAGCAGGACAGGTCTCCTACGAGCAGTACTTC. Protein product: CASSAGQVSYEQYF. Using reference TRBV18 and TRBJ2-7 for the parts outside the CDR3, the full variable domain is NAGVMQNPRHLVRRRGQEARLRCSPMKGHSHVYWYRQLPEEGLKFMVYLQKENIIDESGMPKERFSAEFPKEGPSILRIQQVVRGDSAAYFCASSAGQVSYEQYFGPGTRLTVT.

This chain connects TRBV19 to TRBJ2-5; 11 bases fit TRBD2. Germline CDR1 LNHDA, CDR2 SQIVND (reference sequence). The CDR3 totals 17 residues. The junction had 8 bases not matched to a gene; V was cut back by 3 bases and J by 2 bases. In nucleotides, the CDR3 is TGTGCCAGTAGTATTGGGCAGACTAGCGGGGTTCAAGAGACCCAGTACTTC. Its translation: CASSIGQTSGVQETQYF.

Turning to this clone: A read error may produce the germline difference seen at one junction end. The V call is TRBV28, the J call TRBJ1-2; 12 bases fit TRBD1. The CDR3 totals 11 residues. Germline CDR1 is MDHEN and CDR2 is SYDVKM. DNA for the CDR3: TGTGCCAGCAGTCGGGACAGGGGGCCTGACTTC. This gives the protein CASSRDRGPDF.

The rearrangement joins TRBV2 to TRBJ2-7; a possible D gene is TRBD2 (5 bases). The germline V gene encodes CDR1 SNHLY and CDR2 FYNNEI. The CDR3 length is 13 residues. V was clipped by 4 bases and J by 6 bases, with 13 bases between them. The chain's CDR3 is CASSAGFATEQYF. The CDR3, as DNA: TGTGCCAGCAGTGCGGGGTTCGCTACCGAGCAGTACTTC.

For this clone: This CDR3 is also generated by other DNA sequences in the sample. This chain links TRBV9 with TRBJ2-5; a possible D gene is TRBD2 (6 bases). CDR1 and CDR2 from the germline V gene are SGDLS and YYNGEE. The CDR3 has 15 amino acids. Trimming removed 0 bases from V and 5 bases from J, with 14 bases in between. The DNA for the CDR3 is TGTGCCAGCAGCGTAGCCGGGGGTCCAGGCGAGACCCAGTACTTC. Its translation is CASSVAGGPGETQYF.

V gene TRBV6-5 combines with J gene TRBJ2-7; 8 bases align to TRBD1. Losses at the gene ends were 0 bases for V and 5 bases for J; bases not matched to a gene: 9. CDR3 length: 16 residues. Germline V lookup: CDR1 MNHEY, CDR2 SVGAGI. CDR3 bases: TGTGCCAGCAGTTACTCTAGCCCAGGGGGCTTCGACGAGCAGTACTTC. Translation gives CASSYSSPGGFDEQYF.

The chain links TRBV9 to TRBJ1-1, with D possibly being TRBD1 (5 bases). The CDR3 contains 14 residues. The V gene's germline CDR1 is SGDLS and CDR2 YYNGEE. V was cut by 3 bases and J by 5 bases, with 14 bases left in between. CDR3 nucleotides: TGTGCCAGCAGCGGACCCCGGCGGGGGACTGAAGCTTTCTTT. Translation gives CASSGPRRGTEAFF.

This chain links TRBV4-2 with TRBJ1-6, with 7 bases lining up with TRBD1. V dropped 4 bases and J dropped 8; count of bases not matched to a gene: 11. Germline CDR1 and CDR2: LGHNA and YNFKEQ. The CDR3 has 16 amino acids. The CDR3: CASSLGGDRVDSPLHF. The CDR3, as DNA: TGTGCCAGCAGCCTTGGGGGTGACAGGGTTGATTCACCCCTCCACTTT.

V usage is TRBV3-1 (or the pseudogene TRBV3-2) and J usage is TRBJ2-7; no definite D call. Per germline, CDR1 LGHDT and CDR2 YNNKEL (reference sequence). The CDR3 runs 12 residues. The germline V and J ends were trimmed by 1 base and 7 bases, with 8 bases remaining between them. As DNA, the CDR3 is TGTGCCAGCAGCCAAGGAGTCCGGGAGCAGTACTTC. The encoded protein is CASSQGVREQYF.

Remarks on this clone: The identical CDR3 is also encoded by other nucleotide sequences in the sample. The chain recombines TRBV12-3 or TRBV12-4 with TRBJ1-2; D is perhaps TRBD1 (5 bases). The CDR3 is made up of 11 amino acids. V lost 5 bases and J 4 bases, leaving 5 bases between the germline ends. The chain's CDR3 is CASSTGYGYTF. The CDR3 bases are TGTGCCAGCAGTACAGGCTATGGCTACACCTTC.

This chain links TRBV7-2 with TRBJ1-2; D is unresolved. Trimming shortened V by 3 bases and J by 6 bases, and 11 bases separated the two germline ends. CDR3 size: 13 residues. CDR1 is SGHTA, CDR2 FQGNSA, per germline. CDR3 bases: TGTGCCAGCAGCTTTGGCGGCAGCCATGGCTACACCTTC. Amino acids: CASSFGGSHGYTF.

The V call is TRBV7-8, the J call TRBJ1-2, with a possible D match to TRBD1 (5 bases). Trimming took off 5 bases at V and 3 bases at J, with 13 bases between the two ends. The V gene's germline CDR1 is SGHVS and CDR2 FQNEAQ. The CDR3 spans 14 residues. CDR3 sequence: CASSPLRGDYGYTF. The CDR3 DNA reads as TGTGCCAGCAGCCCGCTCCGGGGGGACTATGGCTACACCTTC.

V gene TRBV11-2 combines with J gene TRBJ1-4, with 11 nucleotides matching TRBD1. Germline trimming cut 5 bases from V and 7 bases from J; bases unmatched to any gene: 6. Per germline, CDR1 SGHAT and CDR2 FQNNGV. This CDR3 is 15 amino acids long. In nucleotides, the CDR3 is TGTGCCAGCAGCGTAGGGACAGGGGGAGGTGAAAAACTGTTTTTT. Translating gives CASSVGTGGGEKLFF.

The chain recombines TRBV11-2 with TRBJ1-2; 10 bases are a match to TRBD1. Losses at the gene ends were 4 bases for V and 4 bases for J; bases not matched to a gene: 15. The CDR3 extends over 18 amino acids. Germline V CDR1 and CDR2: SGHAT, FQNNGV. This CDR3 reads CASSYLRDRGGGSYGYTF. The CDR3 coding sequence is TGTGCCAGCAGCTACCTCCGGGACAGGGGTGGTGGGTCCTATGGCTACACCTTC.

V gene TRBV9 combines with J gene TRBJ2-3; D not resolved. The germline V gene encodes CDR1 SGDLS and CDR2 YYNGEE. The CDR3 contains 15 residues. V shed 0 bases and J shed 1 base, with 9 bases lying between them. The CDR3 DNA reads as TGTGCCAGCAGCGTAGGTGGCTTTGGCACAGATACGCAGTATTTT. Its protein product is CASSVGGFGTDTQYF.

The V gene is TRBV19, the J gene TRBJ1-1; TRBD1 aligns across 11 bases. Germline trimming cut 5 bases from V and 5 bases from J; bases unmatched to any gene: 7. There are 15 residues in the CDR3. Germline assignment: CDR1 LNHDA and CDR2 SQIVND (reference sequence). CDR3 nucleotide sequence: TGTGCCAGTAGTTCTCTGGGGACAGGGGGAACTGAAGCTTTCTTT. It codes for CASSSLGTGGTEAFF.

The V call is TRBV20-1, the J call TRBJ1-5; tentatively, D is TRBD1 (5 bases). The V and J ends lost 3 bases and 7 bases respectively, with 13 bases between them. The CDR3 runs 13 residues. Germline-derived CDR1 and CDR2 are DFQATT and SNEGSKA (reference sequence). The CDR3 nucleotides are TGCAGTGCTAGTGAGGGACTGAACCAGCCCCAGCATTTT. Translating gives CSASEGLNQPQHF.